This T cell receptor (beta chain) emerged from a study of stem cell transplantation in POMP-related autoinflammatory disease. About the study: Defective thymoproteasomes were hypothesized to impair CD8+ T-cell positive selection.

The V gene lost 5 bases and the J gene lost 4 bases, with 20 bases spanning the gap. The CDR3 runs 16 residues. The germline V gene encodes CDR1 SGHAT and CDR2 FQDESV (reference sequence). Concerning this clone itself: Its matching antigen is unknown.

Method: immunoSEQ multiplex PCR; TCRdb's copy keeps in-frame clones and lacks some. The sample shows around 32,000 clones, around 88% of them seen only once. The study, taken as a whole, reports: Across all analyzed T-cell subsets, patients with PRAID tended toward reduced diversity and increased clonality.

The chain is built from TRBV11-1 and TRBJ1-1; D may be TRBD1 (6 bases). The sequencing here drew on CD4+ T cells from PBMCs, taken before stem cell transplantation. The clonotype comes from a human donor with POMP-related autoinflammation and immune dysregulation (PRAID). Here the CDR3 reads CASSAYRDKLLTEAFF. CDR3 DNA sequence: TGTGCCAGCAGCGCCTACCGGGACAAACTCCTCACTGAAGCTTTCTTT.